The sequence of this T cell receptor beta chain was determined in a study of cytomegalovirus exposure and HLA in healthy donors. Germline CDR1 is MNHNS and CDR2 is SASEGT. Between the trimmed V and J ends, which lost 9 bases and 6 bases, there was a span of 15 bases. The CDR3 has 12 residues. A word on this clone: Its specificity is not known.

The PCR made use of 60 Vbeta and 13 Jbeta primers. The method was immunoSEQ multiplex PCR; TCRdb's version includes in-frame clones alone and lacks a portion of them. Of about 120,000 clones in the sample, 75% were seen once. Study outcomes and limitations: A later analysis linked a missense DCLRE1C variant to TCR beta V- and J-gene trimming. Some V segments (TRBV6-2 and TRBV6-3 among them) were excluded as indistinguishable.

This chain joins TRBV6-1 and TRBJ2-7; TRBD1 might be the D (5 bases). The sample comprised PBMCs. The TCR sequence derives from a woman in her forties or fifties in good health and CMV-seronegative. DNA of the CDR3: TGTGCCAGTATGCCTCAGGGTATCGAGCAGTACTTC. Translating it yields CASMPQGIEQYF.